This T cell receptor beta chain was identified during a study of cytomegalovirus exposure and HLA in healthy donors. As concerns this clone: Its antigen is as yet unknown.

Study-wide points: Earlier results showed most TCR beta V segments being productive about 87% or about 30% of the time. In a later analysis, a missense DCLRE1C variant was linked to TCR beta V- and J-gene trimming.

The PCR employed 60 Vbeta primers together with 13 Jbeta primers. Measured with immunoSEQ multiplex PCR; TCRdb has only the in-frame clones, and not every one. The sample records about 120,000 clones, 70% to 80% being singletons. The CDR3 sequence is 14 residues long. J gave up 7 bases and V 2 bases, and 6 bases lay outside the gene matches. Germline V lookup: CDR1 SGHRS, CDR2 YFSETQ. The sequence was collected from a female donor in good health and CMV-seronegative. The V gene is TRBV5-1, the J gene TRBJ2-1, with TRBD1 identical over 7 bases. The sample taken for sequencing was PBMCs. CDR3 region: CASSLGGSGNEQFF. The DNA for the CDR3 is TGCGCCAGCAGCTTAGGGGGCTCTGGTAATGAGCAGTTCTTC.